A single sample is the source of the 28 T cell receptor beta chains below, sequenced in a study of blood T cell repertoires in COVID-19. TCRdb keeps only in-frame clones here, not all; method: immunoSEQ multiplex PCR. Of roughly 190,000 clones in the sample, 80% to 90% were seen once. The sample consisted of peripheral blood. The source is a man aged 25 to 40 with active or convalescent COVID-19.

This rearrangement joins TRBV5-6 to TRBJ1-5; a weak D match, TRBD1 (6 bases). Per the germline V gene, CDR1 is SGHDT and CDR2 is YYEEEE. CDR3 length: 11 residues. Trimming stripped 4 bases from V and 11 bases from J, with 10 bases between. The DNA of the CDR3 is TGTGCCAGCAGCGGAGGGGGGGCCCAGCATTTT. It encodes CASSGGGAQHF.

The rearrangement uses TRBV7-8 and TRBJ1-1, with D possibly being TRBD1 (5 bases). V was shortened by 3 bases and J by 0 bases, with 8 bases between the two germline ends. CDR1 is SGHVS, CDR2 FQNEAQ, per germline. The CDR3 consists of 14 residues. CDR3 amino acids: CASSLGLMNTEAFF. Written as DNA, the CDR3 is TGTGCCAGCAGCTTGGGACTTATGAACACTGAAGCTTTCTTT. The whole variable domain, remainder taken from reference TRBV7-8 and TRBJ1-1, is GAGVSQSPRYKVAKRGQDVALRCDPISGHVSLFWYQQALGQGPEFLTYFQNEAQLDKSGLPSDRFFAERPEGSVSTLKIQRTQQEDSAVYLCASSLGLMNTEAFFGQGTRLTVV.

This clone appeared a single time. The CDR3 reads CASSLGTSGRYTDTQYF. In DNA form, the CDR3 reads TGCGCCAGCAGCTTGGGGACTAGCGGGAGATACACAGATACGCAGTATTTT. The chain carries TRBV5-1 and TRBJ2-3; 13 bases agree with TRBD2. CDR1 and CDR2 from the germline V gene are SGHRS and YFSETQ. V lost 0 bases, J lost 2 bases, and 3 bases stayed unmatched. This CDR3 contains 17 residues.

There are a few counts of this clone. The J gene is TRBJ2-1, the V gene TRBV28, with 14 bases that match TRBD2. The CDR3 is 17 amino acids. Germline V gene sequence: CDR1 MDHEN, CDR2 SYDVKM. The J segment lost 7 bases and the V segment lost 3 bases, leaving 8 bases of the junction unmatched. The CDR3 nucleotides read TGTGCCAGCAGTTTTTCTCGGACTAGCGGGGGGTTTAATGAGCAGTTCTTC. Translated, it gives CASSFSRTSGGFNEQFF.

This chain joins TRBV7-9 and TRBJ2-1, with 9 bases identical to TRBD1. This CDR3 spans 16 amino acids. Germline values: CDR1 SEHNR, CDR2 FQNEAQ (reference sequence). V lost 3 bases to trimming and J lost 7 bases; unmatched junction nucleotides: 10. The CDR3 spells CASSFSGTGSSNEQFF. DNA for the CDR3: TGTGCCAGCAGCTTCTCCGGGACAGGGAGTTCAAATGAGCAGTTCTTC.

This clone was seen only once. The chain recombines TRBV7-8 with TRBJ2-1, with TRBD2 as a possible D gene (6 bases). Germline V gives CDR1 SGHVS, CDR2 FQNEAQ. The CDR3 totals 14 residues. The V end lost 11 bases, the J end lost 3 bases, and 17 bases lay between the germline ends. In DNA, the CDR3 is TGTGCCGCGATAGACTCGGACTACTACAATGAGCAGTTCTTC. It specifies CAAIDSDYYNEQFF.

The chain couples TRBV5-4 to TRBJ2-3; TRBD2 matches 12 bases. CDR1 is SGHNT, CDR2 YYREEE, per germline (reference sequence). The V and J ends lost 2 bases and 2 bases, in that order; junction bases with no gene match: 6. The CDR3 totals 17 residues. This CDR3 is CASSLDGLAGITDTQYF. The DNA for the CDR3 is TGTGCCAGCAGCTTAGACGGACTAGCGGGGATCACAGATACGCAGTATTTT.

The rearrangement joins TRBV5-1 to TRBJ1-1; D perhaps matches TRBD1 (6 bases). CDR1 is SGHRS, CDR2 YFSETQ, per germline. V was cut by 4 bases and J by 7 bases, with 17 bases left in between. The CDR3 is 14 amino acids. The CDR3, as DNA: TGCGCCAGCAGCACCGGAGGGGGGGCAATTGAAGCTTTCTTT. Protein: CASSTGGGAIEAFF.

The chain uses TRBV29-1 and TRBJ2-7; 10 bases map to TRBD1. The CDR3 totals 14 residues. The germline gives CDR1 SQVTM, CDR2 ANQGSEA. The J segment lost 4 bases and the V segment lost 6 bases, leaving 9 bases of the junction unmatched. Here the CDR3 reads CSVGGAGQGYEQYF. The CDR3 DNA reads TGCAGCGTGGGTGGGGCGGGACAGGGGTACGAGCAGTACTTC.

The chain has TRBV7-9 and TRBJ2-1; D is ambiguous. This CDR3 region has 15 residues. CDR1 and CDR2 (germline): SEHNR, FQNEAQ (reference sequence). Trimming removed 5 bases at V and 9 bases at J, with 20 bases between. The CDR3 region has the DNA TGTGCCAGCAGCAGGCCTGAAAGTGGGTCGGGTGAGCAGTTCTTC. This encodes CASSRPESGSGEQFF.

Comment on this clone: The sample carries other DNA sequences with the same CDR3. The chain carries TRBV5-1 and TRBJ1-1, with no clear D. CDR3 length: 14 residues. Trimming took 0 bases from V and 2 from J, leaving 8 bases between them. The germline V gene has CDR1 SGHRS and CDR2 YFSETQ. The CDR3 protein is CASSLDGQNTEAFF. In DNA form, the CDR3 reads TGCGCCAGCAGCTTGGATGGCCAAAACACTGAAGCTTTCTTT.

The chain uses TRBV4-3 and TRBJ2-1, with D possibly matching TRBD2 (6 bases). Germline lookup yields CDR1 LGHNA and CDR2 YSLEER. CDR3 length equals 15 residues. Trimming removed 2 bases at V and 5 bases at J, with 13 bases between. The CDR3 nucleotides are TGCGCCAGCAGCCAAAGACCTAGCGTCAACAATGAGCAGTTCTTC. Its translation: CASSQRPSVNNEQFF.

The chain links TRBV27 to TRBJ2-3; D is perhaps TRBD1 (5 bases). Germline V gene sequence: CDR1 MNHEY, CDR2 SMNVEV (reference sequence). The CDR3 runs 16 residues. V lost 1 base and J lost 6, with 17 bases in between. In nucleotides, the CDR3 is TGTGCCAGCAGTTTATTAGGGGCCCTCCTTGCGGATACGCAGTATTTT. Translated, it gives CASSLLGALLADTQYF.

The chain employs TRBV3-1 (or the pseudogene TRBV3-2) and TRBJ2-3; 8 positions agree with TRBD2. CDR1 is LGHDT, CDR2 YNNKEL, per germline (reference sequence). The CDR3 totals 15 residues. J was trimmed by 6 bases and V by 2 bases; bases with no gene match: 7. CDR3 DNA sequence: TGTGCCAGCAGCCAAAGAGGGGTAGCGGGGGATACGCAGTATTTT. This gives the protein CASSQRGVAGDTQYF.

The J gene is TRBJ2-1, the V gene TRBV5-1, with 8 positions matching TRBD2. The CDR3 runs to 15 residues. From germline, CDR1 is SGHRS and CDR2 YFSETQ. V trimming: 1 base; J trimming: 5 bases; junction bases outside the gene matches: 5. In DNA form, the CDR3 reads TGCGCCAGCAGCTTGAACGGGAGGGGGAACAATGAGCAGTTCTTC. Translation gives CASSLNGRGNNEQFF.

In DNA form, the CDR3 reads TGTGCCAGCAGTTTATTGGGGGCATTTCAGCCCCAGCATTTT. It is translated as CASSLLGAFQPQHF. The chain links TRBV27 to TRBJ1-5; D perhaps matches TRBD1 (6 bases). The germline V and J ends were trimmed by 1 base and 6 bases, with 10 bases remaining between them. Germline assignment: CDR1 MNHEY and CDR2 SMNVEV (reference sequence). CDR3 length: 14 amino acids.

The chain carries TRBV6-5 and TRBJ2-1; 7 nucleotides align to TRBD2. This CDR3 is built from 15 residues. Germline values: CDR1 MNHEY, CDR2 SVGAGI. Losses at the gene ends were 6 bases for V and 4 bases for J; bases not matched to a gene: 9. For the CDR3, the DNA is TGTGCCAGCAGGACCTTAGCGGGTTTTTACAATGAGCAGTTCTTC. This gives the protein CASRTLAGFYNEQFF.

This clone was seen once. The rearrangement links TRBV28 to TRBJ2-5; maybe TRBD1 (6 bases). The CDR3 is made up of 12 amino acids. Germline V CDR1 and CDR2: MDHEN, SYDVKM. V was pared by 9 bases and J by 2 bases, with 10 bases between. CDR3 in DNA: TGTGCCAGTTATGGACAGCAAGAGACCCAGTACTTC. This gives the protein CASYGQQETQYF.

This chain links TRBV6-5 with TRBJ2-1; 8 bases align to TRBD1. Germline V CDR1 and CDR2: MNHEY, SVGAGI. With 4 bases clipped from V and 7 bases from J, the junction kept 6 bases outside the gene matches. CDR3 length: 14 amino acids. CDR3 sequence: CASSWGQVGNEQFF. The CDR3 DNA sequence: TGTGCCAGCAGTTGGGGACAGGTGGGGAATGAGCAGTTCTTC.

The V call is TRBV6-5, the J call TRBJ2-5, with D perhaps TRBD2 (5 bases). Germline CDR1 and CDR2: MNHEY and SVGAGI. The CDR3 covers 13 residues. Trimming shortened V by 2 bases and J by 7 bases, and 11 bases separated the two germline ends. As DNA, the CDR3 is TGTGCCAGCAGTTACGAGCGAGGAGGGACCCAGTACTTC. It translates to CASSYERGGTQYF.

J is TRBJ2-3 and V is TRBV7-8; TRBD2 agrees at 9 bases. There are 15 residues in the CDR3. The V gene's germline CDR1 is SGHVS and CDR2 FQNEAQ. V was pared by 5 bases and J by 0 bases, with 3 bases of the junction left unmatched. CDR3 loop: CASSGGGASTDTQYF. CDR3 nucleotides: TGTGCCAGCAGCGGCGGGGGGGCTAGCACAGATACGCAGTATTTT.

This clone was counted between two and nine times. CDR3: CASSPGVGSMNTEAFF. The CDR3 DNA reads TGTGCCAGCTCACCCGGGGTTGGCAGCATGAACACTGAAGCTTTCTTT. V is TRBV18 and J is TRBJ1-1; no reliable D call. From germline, CDR1 is KGHSH and CDR2 LQKENI. CDR3 length equals 16 residues. Deletions cut 3 bases from V and 0 bases from J, with 14 bases between.

CDR3 sequence: CASSPGAAKKTEAFF. The CDR3 DNA is TGTGCCAGCAGCCCGGGAGCGGCGAAAAAGACTGAAGCTTTCTTT. The V gene is TRBV5-4, the J gene TRBJ1-1, with no clear D. The CDR3 is made up of 15 amino acids. Per the germline V gene, CDR1 is SGHNT and CDR2 is YYREEE (reference sequence). The V end lost 4 bases, the J end lost 5 bases, and 18 bases lay between the germline ends.

The gene calls are TRBV27 and TRBJ1-5, with a weak D call TRBD1 (6 bases). The germline V gene encodes CDR1 MNHEY and CDR2 SMNVEV (reference sequence). Trimming shortened V by 7 bases and J by 0 bases, and 13 bases separated the two germline ends. The CDR3 contains 15 residues. This CDR3 reads CASTGQPYSNQPQHF. DNA for the CDR3: TGTGCCAGCACTGGACAGCCGTATAGCAATCAGCCCCAGCATTTT.

J is TRBJ1-6 and V is TRBV3-1 (or the pseudogene TRBV3-2); 8 bases agree with TRBD1. The CDR3 runs to 16 residues. Germline V CDR1 and CDR2: LGHDT, YNNKEL (reference sequence). The V segment lost 4 bases and the J segment 4 bases; nucleotides outside the gene matches: 6. Written as DNA, the CDR3 is TGTGCCAGCAGCCCGGGGGACAGGAGATATAATTCACCCCTCCACTTT. It specifies CASSPGDRRYNSPLHF.

V usage is TRBV28 and J usage is TRBJ1-6; 8 nucleotides align to TRBD1. V trimming: 6 bases; J trimming: 7 bases; junction bases outside the gene matches: 14. Germline-derived CDR1 and CDR2 are MDHEN and SYDVKM. CDR3 size: 17 residues. Here the CDR3 reads CASRATTGVARNSPLHF. In nucleotides, the CDR3 is TGTGCCAGCAGGGCGACGACAGGGGTTGCTCGGAATTCACCCCTCCACTTT.

In DNA form, the CDR3 reads TGTGCCAGCAGCTCCAATCTAGGGGGCGCCTATGGCTACACCTTC. Its protein product is CASSSNLGGAYGYTF. The V and J genes are TRBV7-8 and TRBJ1-2; 7 nucleotides agree with TRBD1. This CDR3 comprises 15 residues. Germline V gives CDR1 SGHVS, CDR2 FQNEAQ. V dropped 4 bases and J dropped 4; count of bases not matched to a gene: 9.

CDR3 bases: TGTGCCAGCAGGGGGGACAGTCAGAACACTGAAGCTTTCTTT. Its translation: CASRGDSQNTEAFF. The genes are TRBV2 and TRBJ1-1; 7 bases fit TRBD1. Germline CDR1 is SNHLY and CDR2 is FYNNEI. Losses at the gene ends were 6 bases for V and 1 base for J; bases not matched to a gene: 5. The CDR3 runs 14 residues.